The T cell receptor (beta chain) described here comes from a study of T cells in Graves' hyperthyroidism and ophthalmopathy. Per the germline V gene, CDR1 is SGHTA and CDR2 is FQGNSA. Losses at the gene ends were 5 bases for V and 8 bases for J; bases not matched to a gene: 11. This CDR3 has 14 amino acids. Regions amplified from RNA transcripts were the TCR beta CDR3 regions. First-round RT-PCR targeting the TCR CDR3 was performed with the HTBI primer set. TCRdb used MiXCR to reprocess the multiplex PCR reads, holding one entry per CDR3 protein. This sample has about 500,000 distinct CDR3 sequences; roughly 16% occur once, and the top ten carry around 32%.

The chain joins TRBV7-2 to TRBJ1-2; 7 bases map to TRBD1. This TCR was recovered from a woman in her 30s with Graves' ophthalmopathy. The specimen sequenced was blood. This chain's CDR3 is CASSPGRQGGGYTF. The CDR3 DNA is TGTGCCAGCAGCCCCGGGCGGCAGGGGGGGGGCTACACCTTC.